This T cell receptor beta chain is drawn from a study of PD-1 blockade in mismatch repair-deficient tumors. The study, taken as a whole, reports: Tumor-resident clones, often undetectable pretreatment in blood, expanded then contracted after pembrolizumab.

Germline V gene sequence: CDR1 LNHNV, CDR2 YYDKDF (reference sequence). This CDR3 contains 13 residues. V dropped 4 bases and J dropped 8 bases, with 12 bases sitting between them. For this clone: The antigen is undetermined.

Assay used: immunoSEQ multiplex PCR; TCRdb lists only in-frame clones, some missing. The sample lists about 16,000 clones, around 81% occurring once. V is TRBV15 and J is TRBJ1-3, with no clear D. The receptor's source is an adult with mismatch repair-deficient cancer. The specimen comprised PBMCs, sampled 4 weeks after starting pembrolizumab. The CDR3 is CATSMRREDTIYF. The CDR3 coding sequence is TGTGCCACCAGCATGAGAAGGGAGGACACCATATATTTT.